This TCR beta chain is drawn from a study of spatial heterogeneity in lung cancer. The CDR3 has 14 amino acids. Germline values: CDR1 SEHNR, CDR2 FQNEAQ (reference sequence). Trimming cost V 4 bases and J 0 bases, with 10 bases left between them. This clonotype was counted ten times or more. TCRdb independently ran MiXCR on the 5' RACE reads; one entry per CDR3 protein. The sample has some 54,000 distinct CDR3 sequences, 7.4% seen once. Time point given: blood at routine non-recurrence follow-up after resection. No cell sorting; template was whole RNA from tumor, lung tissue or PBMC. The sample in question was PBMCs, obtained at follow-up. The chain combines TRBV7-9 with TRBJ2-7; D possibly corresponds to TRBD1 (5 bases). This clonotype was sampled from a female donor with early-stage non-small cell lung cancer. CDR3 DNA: TGTGCCAGCAGCTCCCAAGGGGACTCCTACGAGCAGTACTTC. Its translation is CASSSQGDSYEQYF.